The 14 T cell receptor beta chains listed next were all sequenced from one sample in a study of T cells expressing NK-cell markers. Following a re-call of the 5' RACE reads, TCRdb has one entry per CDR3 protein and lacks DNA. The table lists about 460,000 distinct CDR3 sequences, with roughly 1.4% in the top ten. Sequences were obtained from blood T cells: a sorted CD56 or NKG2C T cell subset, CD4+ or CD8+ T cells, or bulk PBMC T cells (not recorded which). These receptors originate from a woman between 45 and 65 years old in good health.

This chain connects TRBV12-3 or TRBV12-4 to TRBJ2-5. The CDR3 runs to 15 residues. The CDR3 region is CASSLARRPQETQYF.

The CDR3 here is CASSLDSGIYGYTF. This chain connects TRBV7-8 to TRBJ1-2; there is no DNA to check the TCRdb D call of TRBD1. The CDR3 is made up of 14 amino acids. Germline V lookup: CDR1 SGHVS, CDR2 FQNEAQ.

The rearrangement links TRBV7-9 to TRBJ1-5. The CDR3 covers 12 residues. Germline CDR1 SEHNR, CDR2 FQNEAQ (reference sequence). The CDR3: CASSWDNQPQHF.

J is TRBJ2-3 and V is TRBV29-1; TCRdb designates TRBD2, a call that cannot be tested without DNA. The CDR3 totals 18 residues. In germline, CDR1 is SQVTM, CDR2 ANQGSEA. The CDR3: CSVSGLAGVRALTDTQYF.

The CDR3 loop reads CASSPIRGSAGELFF. The chain links TRBV5-1 to TRBJ2-2; TCRdb proposes TRBD1, but this gene call is untestable without DNA. The germline gives CDR1 SGHRS, CDR2 YFSETQ. This CDR3 comprises 15 residues.

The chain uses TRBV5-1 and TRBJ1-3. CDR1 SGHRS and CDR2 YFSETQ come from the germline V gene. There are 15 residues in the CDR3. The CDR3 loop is CASSQDGNSGNTIYF.

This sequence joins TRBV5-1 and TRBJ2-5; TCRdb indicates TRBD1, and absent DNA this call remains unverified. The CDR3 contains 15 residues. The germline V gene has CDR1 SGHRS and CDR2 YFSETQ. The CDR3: CASSPLGNPGETQYF.

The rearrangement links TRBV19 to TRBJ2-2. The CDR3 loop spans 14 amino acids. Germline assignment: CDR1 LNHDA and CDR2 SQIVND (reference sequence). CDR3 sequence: CASLDRTTNGELFF.

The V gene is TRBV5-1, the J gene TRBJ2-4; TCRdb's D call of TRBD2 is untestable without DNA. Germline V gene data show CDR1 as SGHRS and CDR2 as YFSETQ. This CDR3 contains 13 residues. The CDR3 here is CASSLTSGTRGYF.

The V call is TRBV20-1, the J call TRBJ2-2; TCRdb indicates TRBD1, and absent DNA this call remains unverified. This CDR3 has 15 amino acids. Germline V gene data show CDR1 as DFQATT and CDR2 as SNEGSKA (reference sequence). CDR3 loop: CSARPVGQGVGELFF.

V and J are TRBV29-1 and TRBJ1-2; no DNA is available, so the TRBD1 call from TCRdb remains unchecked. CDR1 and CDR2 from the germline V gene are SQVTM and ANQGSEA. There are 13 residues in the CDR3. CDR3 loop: CSVAEGRNYGYTF.

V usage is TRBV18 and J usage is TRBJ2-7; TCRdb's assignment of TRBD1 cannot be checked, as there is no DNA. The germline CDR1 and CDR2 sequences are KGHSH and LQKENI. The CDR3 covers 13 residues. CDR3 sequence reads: CASSPPPPSEQYF.

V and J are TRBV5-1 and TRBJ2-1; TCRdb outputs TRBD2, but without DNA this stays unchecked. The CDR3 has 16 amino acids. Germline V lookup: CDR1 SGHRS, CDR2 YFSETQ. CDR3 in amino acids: CASSLDGASGGNEQFF.

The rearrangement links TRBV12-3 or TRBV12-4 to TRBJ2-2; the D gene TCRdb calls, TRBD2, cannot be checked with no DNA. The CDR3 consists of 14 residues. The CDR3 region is CASITRARAGELFF.